This T cell receptor beta chain appears in the sequencing data of a study of T cell repertoires in cytomegalovirus infection. Study-wide context: In public TCR beta signatures, there were indications of both CMV infection and matching HLA type.

This clonotype was counted ten times or more. Its antigen is unknown. The CDR3 covers 16 residues. The V segment lost 5 bases and the J segment 5 bases; nucleotides outside the gene matches: 13. Per the germline V gene, CDR1 is MGHRA and CDR2 is YSYEKL. From the reads, TCRdb called clonotypes with MiXCR, one entry per CDR3 protein. The table lists around 300,000 distinct CDR3 sequences, approximately 22% of them singletons. Whole-study findings and limits: Clonotype analysis showed dominance of the ex vivo response by HLA-C-restricted CMV-specific TCR beta clonotypes. Identification of carriers of CMV plus the relevant HLA was achieved through cumulative public TCR beta family frequency.

This specimen consisted of cultured PBMCs, obtained from culture after CMV antigen stimulation. The sequence was obtained from a human donor in good health (CMV status not recorded). Some clones in this sample may be carry-over from other donors' samples. The J gene is TRBJ2-7, the V gene TRBV4-1; TRBD1 aligns across 9 bases. CDR3 sequence (DNA): TGCGCCAGCAGCGCAAGGACAGGGGTTGGTTCCCACGAGCAGTACTTC. Amino acids: CASSARTGVGSHEQYF.